Shown below are 6 T cell receptor beta chains from a single sample sequenced in a study of OX40 agonist ivuxolimab in advanced cancers. The method behind the library was the immunoSEQ multiplex PCR assay. Entries here come from immuneACCESS through TCRdb and include only in-frame sequences with V and J called. Some clones fail to appear in such tables; in the studies checked, an unresolved V gene covers under half of the shortfall, and the cause of the remainder is unknown. The sample table holds under 90,000 clones, of which roughly 83% were seen once. The ten largest clones add up to less than 2.5% of the sample. Sample: CD4+ or CD8+ T cells sorted from blood, taken in a trial of the OX40 agonist ivuxolimab. Receptor source: an adult with an advanced solid tumor such as melanoma, head and neck, liver or kidney cancer.

The gene calls are TRBV28 and TRBJ2-7; D unclear. Germline V gene data show CDR1 as MDHEN and CDR2 as SYDVKM. The length of the CDR3 is 11 residues. Trimming took off 6 bases at V and 6 bases at J, with 9 bases between the two ends. The CDR3 DNA sequence: TGTGCCAGCAGGGAGAGATCCGAGCAGTACTTC. This codes for CASRERSEQYF.

This clone was observed a few times. V gene TRBV5-1 combines with J gene TRBJ2-7; D may be TRBD1 or TRBD2 (6 bases each). The CDR3 totals 14 residues. Germline lookup yields CDR1 SGHRS and CDR2 YFSETQ. Deletions cut 0 bases from V and 7 bases from J, with 14 bases between. Here the CDR3 reads CASSLEGGWGEQYF. The CDR3 DNA sequence: TGCGCCAGCAGCTTGGAGGGGGGCTGGGGAGAGCAGTACTTC.

CDR3 sequence (DNA): TGTGCCAGCAGCCAAGGGAACAGCCCGCCAACTAATGAAAAACTGTTTTTT. Its translation: CASSQGNSPPTNEKLFF. V usage is TRBV4-2 and J usage is TRBJ1-4; no clear D gene. The CDR3 runs 17 residues. Between the trimmed V and J ends, which lost 1 base and 0 bases, there was a span of 12 bases. Germline assignment: CDR1 LGHNA and CDR2 YNFKEQ.

The CDR3 sequence: CASSLEQGVADTQYF. The CDR3 region has the DNA TGTGCCAGCAGCTTAGAACAGGGGGTCGCAGATACGCAGTATTTT. The chain joins TRBV7-6 to TRBJ2-3, with 8 bases fitting TRBD1. The V and J ends lost 1 base and 4 bases, in that order; junction bases with no gene match: 4. CDR1 is SGHVS, CDR2 FNYEAQ, per germline. The CDR3 is 15 residues long.

This rearrangement joins TRBV9 to TRBJ1-4; 8 positions match TRBD1. There are 14 residues in the CDR3. V gave up 4 bases and J gave up 6 bases; unmatched junction bases: 5. The germline V gene has CDR1 SGDLS and CDR2 YYNGEE. CDR3 sequence: CASSHGQGDEKLFF. DNA of the CDR3: TGTGCCAGCAGCCACGGACAGGGTGATGAAAAACTGTTTTTT. The variable domain in full, with the rest retrieved from reference TRBV9 and TRBJ1-4, is DSGVTQTPKHLITATGQRVTLRCSPRSGDLSVYWYQQSLDQGLQFLIQYYNGEERAKGNILERFSAQQFPDLHSELNLSSLELGDSALYFCASSHGQGDEKLFFGSGTQLSVL.

This clone was detected once. This chain connects TRBV20-1 to TRBJ1-1; a possible D gene is TRBD1 (6 bases). This CDR3 comprises 10 residues. CDR1 and CDR2 from the germline V gene are DFQATT and SNEGSKA (reference sequence). V lost 6 bases and J lost 8, with 10 bases in between. The CDR3 region is CSAEGGEAFF. The DNA for the CDR3 is TGCAGTGCCGAGGGGGGAGAAGCTTTCTTT.